The 11 T cell receptor beta chains below were found in one sample sequenced in a study of blood T cell repertoires in COVID-19. The assay was immunoSEQ multiplex PCR, and TCRdb's table has in-frame clones only and misses some. The table includes roughly 150,000 clones, just under 90% detected once. The sequenced material came from peripheral blood. The receptors here all came from an elderly woman with acute or convalescent COVID-19.

This clone has only one observation. The gene calls are TRBV5-6 and TRBJ2-6, with D unresolved. CDR1 and CDR2 from the germline V gene are SGHDT and YYEEEE. The CDR3 contains 14 residues. Trimming left V 3 bases short and J 2 bases short, with 6 bases between. CDR3 sequence: CASSSRAGANVLTF. Written as DNA, the CDR3 is TGTGCCAGCAGCTCCCGTGCTGGGGCCAACGTCCTGACTTTC.

The V and J genes are TRBV10-3 and TRBJ2-1; 7 nucleotides match TRBD1. Germline trimming cut 8 bases from V and 4 bases from J; bases unmatched to any gene: 5. CDR3 length equals 13 residues. Germline lookup yields CDR1 ENHRY and CDR2 SYGVKD. CDR3 protein: CAIRQGFYNEQFF. The CDR3 DNA follows: TGTGCCATCCGACAGGGATTTTACAATGAGCAGTTCTTC.

This chain joins TRBV5-1 and TRBJ1-1; 8 positions agree with TRBD1. The CDR3 runs to 15 residues. The V and J ends lost 2 bases and 1 base, in that order; junction bases with no gene match: 4. Per the germline V gene, CDR1 is SGHRS and CDR2 is YFSETQ. CDR3 protein: CASSFLQGGNTEAFF. In DNA, the CDR3 is TGCGCCAGCAGCTTCTTACAGGGGGGGAACACTGAAGCTTTCTTT. Drawing the rest from reference TRBV5-1 and TRBJ1-1, the complete variable domain is KAGVTQTPRYLIKTRGQQVTLSCSPISGHRSVSWYQQTPGQGLQFLFEYFSETQRNKGNFPGRFSGRQFSNSRSEMNVSTLELGDSALYLCASSFLQGGNTEAFFGQGTRLTVV.

The rearrangement joins TRBV5-1 to TRBJ1-1; a weak D match, TRBD1 (6 bases). The germline CDR1 and CDR2 sequences are SGHRS and YFSETQ. With 3 bases removed from V and 4 bases from J, the gap between germline ends came to 13 bases. The CDR3 loop spans 14 amino acids. CDR3 protein: CASSSGTTGTEAFF. The CDR3 region has the DNA TGCGCCAGCAGCTCCGGGACAACTGGCACTGAAGCTTTCTTT.

The J gene is TRBJ1-3, the V gene TRBV29-1; no definite D call. CDR1 is SQVTM, CDR2 ANQGSEA, per germline. Deletions cut 8 bases from V and 0 bases from J, with 8 bases between. The CDR3 totals 12 residues. The CDR3 here is CSLGHSGNTIYF. CDR3 coding DNA: TGCAGCCTCGGTCACTCTGGAAACACCATATATTTT.

This rearrangement joins TRBV20-1 to TRBJ1-1, with D possibly TRBD1 on 5 matching bases. V was pared by 8 bases and J by 7 bases, with 14 bases between. The CDR3 runs to 11 residues. The germline V gene encodes CDR1 DFQATT and CDR2 SNEGSKA (reference sequence). Written as DNA, the CDR3 is TGCAGTACTCCGCGGGGCCGTGAAGCTTTCTTT. Amino acid sequence: CSTPRGREAFF.

V and J are TRBV6-6 and TRBJ1-5, with D possibly matching TRBD1 (6 bases). Trimming pared 5 bases from V and 3 bases from J, leaving 14 bases between. Germline V lookup: CDR1 MNHNY, CDR2 SVGAGI (reference sequence). CDR3 size: 15 residues. CDR3 amino acids: CASSPRTGLNQPQHF. CDR3 bases: TGTGCCAGCAGTCCCCGCACAGGGCTCAATCAGCCCCAGCATTTT.

The table lists this clone with a count of one. The V call is TRBV2, the J call TRBJ1-1; D is unclear. Deletions cut 3 bases from V and 6 bases from J, with 17 bases between. CDR1 is SNHLY and CDR2 is FYNNEI in the germline V gene. This CDR3 comprises 15 residues. CDR3 coding DNA: TGTGCCAGCAGTGATGATTCTCTAGGGAGTTCTGAAGCTTTCTTT. This encodes CASSDDSLGSSEAFF.

This chain links TRBV7-2 with TRBJ1-5; 11 bases map to TRBD1. V shed 4 bases, J shed 5 bases, and the junction held 7 bases outside the gene matches. Germline CDR1 and CDR2: SGHTA and FQGNSA. The CDR3 length is 16 residues. CDR3 DNA sequence: TGTGCCAGCAGCTCCTCCGGGACAGGGGGGTATCAGCCCCAGCATTTT. It yields the protein CASSSSGTGGYQPQHF.

The gene calls are TRBV3-1 (or the pseudogene TRBV3-2) and TRBJ2-7, with 8 bases matching TRBD1. This CDR3 contains 14 residues. Germline values: CDR1 LGHDT, CDR2 YNNKEL (reference sequence). The V gene end was trimmed by 4 bases and the J gene end by 3 bases; junction bases not matched to a gene: 5. The CDR3 DNA follows: TGTGCCAGCAGCCTAAGACAGGGGCACTACGAGCAGTACTTC. This gives the protein CASSLRQGHYEQYF.

The chain couples TRBV2 to TRBJ1-4; 8 bases fit TRBD1. Trimming took 5 bases from V and 2 from J; bases not matched to a gene: 7. Germline V gives CDR1 SNHLY, CDR2 FYNNEI. The CDR3 loop spans 16 amino acids. In DNA form, the CDR3 reads TGTGCCAGCAGTTCGCAGGGGGCTCGGACTAATGAAAAACTGTTTTTT. Translation: CASSSQGARTNEKLFF.